Listed here are 2 T cell receptor beta chains from one sample, sequenced in a study of T-cell reconstitution after alpha-beta-depleted transplantation in children. During its preparation, the TCRbeta library received unique molecular identifiers. TCRdb re-called the PCR reads with MiXCR, one entry per CDR3 protein. This sample has 500,000 or so distinct CDR3 sequences, with roughly 33% found just once. Sequencing used PBMCs from the stem cell graft donor, obtained from the stem cell graft. Receptor source: a human donor who donated a stem cell graft to a child with aplastic anemia.

This clonotype turned up a few times. The chain employs TRBV12-5 and TRBJ2-1; 9 bases are a match to TRBD2. CDR3 length: 12 amino acids. V shed 2 bases, J shed 16 bases, and the junction held 6 bases outside the gene matches. From germline, CDR1 is LGHNT and CDR2 FRNRAP. The CDR3 here is CASGLPVAGAFF. CDR3 DNA: TGTGCTAGTGGTTTGCCGGTAGCGGGAGCATTCTTC.

This sequence joins TRBV4-3 and TRBJ2-6; D perhaps matches TRBD1 (5 bases). This CDR3 region has 17 residues. Per germline, CDR1 LGHNA and CDR2 YSLEER. The germline V and J ends were trimmed by 5 bases and 4 bases, with 18 bases remaining between them. As DNA, the CDR3 is TGCGCCAGCAGCGCGATTCTGGGGCTGGCAGGGGCCAACGTCCTGACTTTC. It codes for CASSAILGLAGANVLTF.